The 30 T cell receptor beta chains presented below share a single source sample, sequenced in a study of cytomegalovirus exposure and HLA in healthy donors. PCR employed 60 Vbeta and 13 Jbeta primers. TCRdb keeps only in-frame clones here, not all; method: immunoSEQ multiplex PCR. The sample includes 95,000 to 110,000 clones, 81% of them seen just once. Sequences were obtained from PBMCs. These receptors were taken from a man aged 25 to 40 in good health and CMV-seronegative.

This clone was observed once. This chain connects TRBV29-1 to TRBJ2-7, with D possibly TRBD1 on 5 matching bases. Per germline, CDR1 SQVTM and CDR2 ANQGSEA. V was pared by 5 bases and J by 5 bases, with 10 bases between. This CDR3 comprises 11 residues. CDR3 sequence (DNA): TGCAGCGTTCCCACAGGTGACGAGCAGTACTTC. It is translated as CSVPTGDEQYF.

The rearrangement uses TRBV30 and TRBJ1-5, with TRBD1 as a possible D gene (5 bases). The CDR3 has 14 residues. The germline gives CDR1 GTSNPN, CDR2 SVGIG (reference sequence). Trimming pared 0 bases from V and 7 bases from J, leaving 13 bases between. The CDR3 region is CAWSVQSGGQPQHF. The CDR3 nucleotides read TGTGCCTGGAGTGTACAGAGTGGGGGGCAGCCCCAGCATTTT.

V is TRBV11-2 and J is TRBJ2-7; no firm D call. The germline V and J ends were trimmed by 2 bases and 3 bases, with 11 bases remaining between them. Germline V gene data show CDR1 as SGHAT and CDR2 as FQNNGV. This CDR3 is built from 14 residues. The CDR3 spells CASSLWARNYEQYF. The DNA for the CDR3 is TGTGCCAGCAGCTTATGGGCACGAAACTACGAGCAGTACTTC.

CDR3 DNA: TGCGCCTCCCGGGACAGGGCAAACACTGAAGCTTTCTTT. Amino acid sequence: CASRDRANTEAFF. The V and J genes are TRBV10-1 and TRBJ1-1; 9 nucleotides align to TRBD1. Per germline, CDR1 WNHNN and CDR2 SYGVQD (reference sequence). Germline trimming cut 11 bases from V and 2 bases from J; bases unmatched to any gene: 6. The CDR3 totals 13 residues.

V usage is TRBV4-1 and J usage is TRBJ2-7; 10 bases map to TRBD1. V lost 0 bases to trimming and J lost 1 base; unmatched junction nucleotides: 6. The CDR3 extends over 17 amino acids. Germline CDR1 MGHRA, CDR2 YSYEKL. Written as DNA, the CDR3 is TGCGCCAGCAGCCAAGAAGGGTGGGACAGGGGTTCCTACGAGCAGTACTTC. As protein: CASSQEGWDRGSYEQYF.

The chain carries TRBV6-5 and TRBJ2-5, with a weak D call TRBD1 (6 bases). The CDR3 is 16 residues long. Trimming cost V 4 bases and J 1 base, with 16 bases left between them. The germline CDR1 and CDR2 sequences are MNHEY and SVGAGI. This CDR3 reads CASSLQGVVRQETQYF. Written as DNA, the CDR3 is TGTGCCAGCAGTTTACAGGGAGTCGTCCGCCAAGAGACCCAGTACTTC.

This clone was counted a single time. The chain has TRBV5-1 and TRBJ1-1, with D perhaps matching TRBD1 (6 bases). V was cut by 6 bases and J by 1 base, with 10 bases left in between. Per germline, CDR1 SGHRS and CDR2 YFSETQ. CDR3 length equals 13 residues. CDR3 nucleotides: TGCGCCAGCAAAACAGGGACGAACACTGAAGCTTTCTTT. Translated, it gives CASKTGTNTEAFF. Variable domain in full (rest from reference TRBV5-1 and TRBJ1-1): KAGVTQTPRYLIKTRGQQVTLSCSPISGHRSVSWYQQTPGQGLQFLFEYFSETQRNKGNFPGRFSGRQFSNSRSEMNVSTLELGDSALYLCASKTGTNTEAFFGQGTRLTVV.

The CDR3 DNA reads as TGCAGCGTGCTACTAGCGGGGCTGACCCAAGAGACCCAGTACTTC. Translation: CSVLLAGLTQETQYF. The rearrangement links TRBV29-1 to TRBJ2-5; 10 bases fit TRBD2. Germline V gene lookup returns CDR1 SQVTM and CDR2 ANQGSEA. The J segment lost 1 base and the V segment lost 6 bases, leaving 8 bases of the junction unmatched. The CDR3 is made up of 15 amino acids.

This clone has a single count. In DNA, the CDR3 is TGTGCCAGCAGCTCCAGACAGGGGGTGGTCAATCAGCCCCAGCATTTT. Translated: CASSSRQGVVNQPQHF. The chain uses TRBV7-8 and TRBJ1-5; TRBD1 agrees at 9 bases. Germline values: CDR1 SGHVS, CDR2 FQNEAQ. The CDR3 is 16 amino acids. V shed 4 bases, J shed 3 bases, and the junction held 7 bases outside the gene matches.

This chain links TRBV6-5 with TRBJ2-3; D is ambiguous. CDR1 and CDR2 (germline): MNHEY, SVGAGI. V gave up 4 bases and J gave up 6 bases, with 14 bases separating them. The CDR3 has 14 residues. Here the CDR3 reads CASSSRLEPDTQYF. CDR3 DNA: TGTGCCAGCAGTTCCCGGCTAGAACCGGATACGCAGTATTTT.

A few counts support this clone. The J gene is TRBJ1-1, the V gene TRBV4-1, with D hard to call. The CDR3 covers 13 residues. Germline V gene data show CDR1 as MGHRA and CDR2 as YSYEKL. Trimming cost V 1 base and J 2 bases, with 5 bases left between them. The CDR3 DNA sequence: TGCGCCAGCAGCCAAGGAGTTAACACTGAAGCTTTCTTT. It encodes CASSQGVNTEAFF.

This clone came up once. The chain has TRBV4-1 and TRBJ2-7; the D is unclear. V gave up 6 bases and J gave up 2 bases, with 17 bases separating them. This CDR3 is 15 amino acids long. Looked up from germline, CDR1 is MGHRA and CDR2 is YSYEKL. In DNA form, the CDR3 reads TGCGCCAGCAGGGATAGCATCCTCGACCCCTACGAGCAGTACTTC. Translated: CASRDSILDPYEQYF.

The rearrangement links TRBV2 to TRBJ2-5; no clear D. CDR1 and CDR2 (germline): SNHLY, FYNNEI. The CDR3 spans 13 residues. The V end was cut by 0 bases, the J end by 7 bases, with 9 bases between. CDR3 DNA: TGTGCCAGCAGTGAAGCGCCGGGTTTGACCCAGTACTTC. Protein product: CASSEAPGLTQYF. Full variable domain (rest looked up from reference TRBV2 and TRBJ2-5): EPEVTQTPSHQVTQMGQEVILRCVPISNHLYFYWYRQILGQKVEFLVSFYNNEISEKSEIFDDQFSVERPDGSNFTLKIRSTKLEDSAMYFCASSEAPGLTQYFGPGTRLLVL.

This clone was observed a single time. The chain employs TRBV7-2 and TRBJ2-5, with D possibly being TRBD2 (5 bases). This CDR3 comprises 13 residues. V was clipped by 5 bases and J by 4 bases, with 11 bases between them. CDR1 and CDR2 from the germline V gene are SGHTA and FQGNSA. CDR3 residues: CASSQRARETQYF. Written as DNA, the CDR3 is TGTGCCAGCAGCCAGAGGGCTCGAGAGACCCAGTACTTC.

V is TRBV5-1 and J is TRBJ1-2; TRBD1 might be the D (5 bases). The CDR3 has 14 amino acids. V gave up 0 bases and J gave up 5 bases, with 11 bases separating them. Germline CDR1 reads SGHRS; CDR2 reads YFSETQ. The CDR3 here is CASSLAQGLYGYTF. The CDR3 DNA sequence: TGCGCCAGCAGCTTGGCGCAGGGCCTTTATGGCTACACCTTC.

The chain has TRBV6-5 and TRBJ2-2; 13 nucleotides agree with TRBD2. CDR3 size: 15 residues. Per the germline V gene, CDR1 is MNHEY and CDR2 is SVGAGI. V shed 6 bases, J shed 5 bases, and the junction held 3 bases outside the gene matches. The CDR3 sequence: CASRLGLAGTGELFF. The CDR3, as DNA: TGTGCCAGCAGACTGGGACTAGCGGGGACCGGGGAGCTGTTTTTT.

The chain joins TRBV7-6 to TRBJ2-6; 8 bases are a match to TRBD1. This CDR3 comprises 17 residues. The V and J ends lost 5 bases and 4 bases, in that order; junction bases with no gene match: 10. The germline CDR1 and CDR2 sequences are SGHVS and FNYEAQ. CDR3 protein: CASSPGTGSSGANVLTF. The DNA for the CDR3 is TGTGCCAGCAGCCCTGGGACAGGCTCCTCGGGGGCCAACGTCCTGACTTTC.

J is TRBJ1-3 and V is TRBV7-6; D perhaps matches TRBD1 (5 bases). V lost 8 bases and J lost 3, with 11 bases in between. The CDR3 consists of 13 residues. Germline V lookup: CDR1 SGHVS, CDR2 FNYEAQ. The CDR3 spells CASSGGVGNTIYF. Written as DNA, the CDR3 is TGTGCCAGCTCCGGGGGGGTTGGAAACACCATATATTTT.

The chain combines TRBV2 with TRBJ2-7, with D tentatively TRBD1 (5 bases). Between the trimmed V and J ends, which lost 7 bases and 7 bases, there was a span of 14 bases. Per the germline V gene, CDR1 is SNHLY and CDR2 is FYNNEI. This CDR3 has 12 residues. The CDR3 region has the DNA TGTGCCAGCAACCTAGGGGCTCGAGAGCAGTACTTC. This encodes CASNLGAREQYF.

CDR3 DNA sequence: TGCGCCAGCAGTGACGAAGGCAGGGCCAGCTCTGGGGCCAACGTCCTGACTTTC. Translation: CASSDEGRASSGANVLTF. The rearrangement joins TRBV10-1 to TRBJ2-6; a weak D match, TRBD1 (5 bases). Germline V gene sequence: CDR1 WNHNN, CDR2 SYGVQD (reference sequence). This CDR3 spans 18 amino acids. V lost 3 bases and J 0 bases, leaving 15 bases between the germline ends.

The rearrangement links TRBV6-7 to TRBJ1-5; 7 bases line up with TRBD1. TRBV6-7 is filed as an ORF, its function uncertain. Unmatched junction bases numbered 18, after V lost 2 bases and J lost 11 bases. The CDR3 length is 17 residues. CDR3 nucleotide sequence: TGTGCCAGCAGTTACACCCACCGCCGACAGGGCGAAGAATCCCAGCATTTT. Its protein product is CASSYTHRRQGEESQHF.

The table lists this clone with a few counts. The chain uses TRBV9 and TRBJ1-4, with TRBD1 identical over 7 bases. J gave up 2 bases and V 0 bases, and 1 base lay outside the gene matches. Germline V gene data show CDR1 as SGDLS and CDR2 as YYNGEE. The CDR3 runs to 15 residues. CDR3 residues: CASSVEGATNEKLFF. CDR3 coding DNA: TGTGCCAGCAGCGTAGAGGGGGCGACTAATGAAAAACTGTTTTTT.

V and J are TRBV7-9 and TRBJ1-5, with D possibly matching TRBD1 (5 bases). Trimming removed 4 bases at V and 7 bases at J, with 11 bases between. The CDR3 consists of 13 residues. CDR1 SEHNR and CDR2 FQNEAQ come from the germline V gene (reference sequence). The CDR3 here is CASSSQASQPQHF. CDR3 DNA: TGTGCCAGCAGCTCACAGGCATCCCAGCCCCAGCATTTT.

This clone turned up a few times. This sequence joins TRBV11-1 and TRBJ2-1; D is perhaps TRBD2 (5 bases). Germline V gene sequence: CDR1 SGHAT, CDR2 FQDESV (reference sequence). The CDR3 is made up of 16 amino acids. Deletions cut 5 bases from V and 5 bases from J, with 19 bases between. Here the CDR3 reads CASSTPQRKQNNEQFF. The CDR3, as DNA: TGTGCCAGCAGCACGCCCCAGCGGAAGCAAAACAATGAGCAGTTCTTC.

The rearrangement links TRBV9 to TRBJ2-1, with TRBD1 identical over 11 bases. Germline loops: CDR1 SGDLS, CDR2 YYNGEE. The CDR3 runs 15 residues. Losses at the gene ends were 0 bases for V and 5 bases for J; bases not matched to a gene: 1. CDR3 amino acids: CASSVVGQGDNEQFF. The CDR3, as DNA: TGTGCCAGCAGCGTAGTGGGACAGGGGGACAATGAGCAGTTCTTC. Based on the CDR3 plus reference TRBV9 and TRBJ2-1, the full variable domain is DSGVTQTPKHLITATGQRVTLRCSPRSGDLSVYWYQQSLDQGLQFLIQYYNGEERAKGNILERFSAQQFPDLHSELNLSSLELGDSALYFCASSVVGQGDNEQFFGPGTRLTVL.

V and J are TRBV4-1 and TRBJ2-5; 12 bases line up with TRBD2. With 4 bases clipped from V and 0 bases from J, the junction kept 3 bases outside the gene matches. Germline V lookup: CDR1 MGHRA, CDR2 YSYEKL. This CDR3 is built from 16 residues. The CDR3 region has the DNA TGCGCCAGCAGCCTTACTAGCGGGGGGTACCAAGAGACCCAGTACTTC. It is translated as CASSLTSGGYQETQYF.

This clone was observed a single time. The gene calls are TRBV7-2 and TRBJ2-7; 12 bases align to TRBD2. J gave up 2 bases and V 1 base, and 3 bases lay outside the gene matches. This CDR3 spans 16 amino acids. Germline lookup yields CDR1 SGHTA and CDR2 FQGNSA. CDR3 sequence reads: CASSLGTSGIPYEQYF. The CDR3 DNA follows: TGTGCCAGCAGCTTAGGGACTAGCGGGATACCCTACGAGCAGTACTTC.

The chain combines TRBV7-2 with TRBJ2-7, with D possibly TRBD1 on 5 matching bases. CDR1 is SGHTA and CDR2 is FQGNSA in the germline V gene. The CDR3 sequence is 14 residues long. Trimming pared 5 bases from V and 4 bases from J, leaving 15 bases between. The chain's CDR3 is CASSLGSGPYEQYF. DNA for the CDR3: TGTGCCAGCAGCCTCGGGTCAGGGCCTTACGAGCAGTACTTC.

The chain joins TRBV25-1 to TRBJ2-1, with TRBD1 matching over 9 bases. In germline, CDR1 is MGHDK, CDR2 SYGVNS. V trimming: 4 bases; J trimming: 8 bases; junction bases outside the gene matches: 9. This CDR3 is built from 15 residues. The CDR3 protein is CASSGSGTGIHEQFF. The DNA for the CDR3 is TGTGCCAGCAGTGGATCCGGGACAGGGATCCATGAGCAGTTCTTC.

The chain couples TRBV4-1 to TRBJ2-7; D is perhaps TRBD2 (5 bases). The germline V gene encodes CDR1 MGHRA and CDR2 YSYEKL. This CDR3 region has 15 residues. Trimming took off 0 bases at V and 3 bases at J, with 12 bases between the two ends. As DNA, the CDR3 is TGCGCCAGCAGCCAAGATACTAGAGGCCTCTACGAGCAGTACTTC. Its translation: CASSQDTRGLYEQYF.